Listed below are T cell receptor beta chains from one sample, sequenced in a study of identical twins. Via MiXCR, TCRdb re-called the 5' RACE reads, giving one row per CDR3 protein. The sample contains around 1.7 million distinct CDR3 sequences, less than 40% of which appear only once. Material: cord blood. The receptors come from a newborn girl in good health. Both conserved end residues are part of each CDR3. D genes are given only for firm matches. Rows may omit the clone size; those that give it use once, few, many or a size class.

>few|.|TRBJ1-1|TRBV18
CASSSNLDTEAFF
TGTGCCAGCTCATCCAACCTGGACACTGAAGCTTTCTTT
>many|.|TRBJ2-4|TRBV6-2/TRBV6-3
CASSYGLAKNIQYF
TGTGCCAGCAGTTATGGTCTAGCCAAAAACATTCAGTACTTC
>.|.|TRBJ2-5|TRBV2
CASSEERGRGVETQYF
TGTGCCAGCAGTGAAGAGAGAGGCAGGGGGGTTGAGACCCAGTACTTC
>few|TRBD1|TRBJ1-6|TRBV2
CASKEQGNSPLHF
TGTGCCAGCAAAGAACAGGGGAATTCACCCCTCCACTTT
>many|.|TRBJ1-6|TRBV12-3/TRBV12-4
CASRTRNSPLHF
TGTGCCAGCAGGACACGAAATTCACCCCTCCACTTT
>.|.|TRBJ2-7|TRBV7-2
CASSLVFFGERQNEQYF
TGTGCCAGCAGCTTAGTCTTTTTTGGCGAGCGTCAAAATGAGCAGTACTTC
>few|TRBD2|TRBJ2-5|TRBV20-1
CSATISGGYQETQYF
TGCAGTGCTACGATTAGCGGGGGGTACCAAGAGACCCAGTACTTC
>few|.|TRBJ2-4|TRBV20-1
CSAPAAQGNIQYF
TGCAGTGCTCCCGCCGCACAAGGAAACATTCAGTACTTC
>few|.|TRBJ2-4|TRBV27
CASGRGSQNIQYF
TGTGCCAGCGGAAGGGGCTCCCAAAACATTCAGTACTTC
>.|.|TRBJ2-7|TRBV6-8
CASIGGAGRKAYEQYF
TGTGCCAGCATAGGCGGGGCTGGCAGGAAAGCCTACGAGCAGTACTTC
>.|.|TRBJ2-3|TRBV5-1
CASSRVTTSTDTQYF
TGCGCCAGCAGCCGCGTGACTACTAGCACAGATACGCAGTATTTT
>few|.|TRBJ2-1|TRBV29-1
CSVDRTATYNEQFF
TGCAGCGTTGACCGGACAGCCACCTACAATGAGCAGTTCTTC
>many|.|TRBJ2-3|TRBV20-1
CSARKGGTDTQYF
TGCAGTGCTAGAAAGGGGGGCACAGATACGCAGTATTTT
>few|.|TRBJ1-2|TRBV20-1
CSARDRGVGYGYTF
TGCAGTGCTAGAGATCGGGGGGTAGGGTATGGCTACACCTTC
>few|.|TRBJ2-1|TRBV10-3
CAIKQGDEQFF
TGTGCCATCAAGCAAGGAGATGAGCAGTTCTTC
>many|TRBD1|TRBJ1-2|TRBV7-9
CASSEQGFYGYTF
TGTGCCAGCAGCGAACAGGGGTTCTATGGCTACACCTTC
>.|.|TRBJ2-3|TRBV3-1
CASSQVEEWTSTDTQYF
TGTGCCAGCAGCCAAGTGGAGGAGTGGACTAGCACAGATACGCAGTATTTT
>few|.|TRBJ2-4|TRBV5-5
CASSRSTRGDIQYF
TGTGCCAGCAGCCGCTCGACCCGTGGGGACATTCAGTACTTC
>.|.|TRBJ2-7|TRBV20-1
CSARDFAGVGSYEQYF
TGCAGTGCTAGAGATTTTGCCGGAGTCGGTTCCTACGAGCAGTACTTC
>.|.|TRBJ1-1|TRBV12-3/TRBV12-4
CASRRLRTMNTEAFF
TGTGCCAGCAGGAGACTGAGAACCATGAACACTGAAGCTTTCTTT
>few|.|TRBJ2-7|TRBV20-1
CSAPTKSSYEQYF
TGCAGTGCTCCGACTAAGAGCTCCTACGAGCAGTACTTC
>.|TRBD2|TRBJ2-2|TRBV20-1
CSAKRGGPGELFF
TGCAGTGCTAAGCGGGGGGGCCCGGGGGAGCTGTTTTTT
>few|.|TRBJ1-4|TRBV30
CAWSSINEKLFF
TGTGCCTGGAGCTCCATTAATGAAAAACTGTTTTTT
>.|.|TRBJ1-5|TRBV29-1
CSACGQGRVRQPQHF
TGCAGCGCCTGTGGTCAGGGGAGGGTCAGGCAGCCCCAGCATTTT
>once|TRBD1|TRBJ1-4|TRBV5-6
CASSPRQGVNEKLFF
TGTGCCAGCAGCCCCCGACAGGGGGTGAATGAAAAACTGTTTTTT
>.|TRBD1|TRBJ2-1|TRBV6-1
CASTMNPQSGGGEQFF
TGTGCCAGCACCATGAACCCCCAATCAGGGGGCGGTGAGCAGTTCTTC
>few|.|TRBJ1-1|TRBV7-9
CASRSWRSAEAFF
TGTGCCAGCAGGTCCTGGAGGTCGGCTGAAGCTTTCTTT
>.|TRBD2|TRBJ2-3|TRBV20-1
CSAHLRGGVSTDTQYF
TGCAGTGCCCATTTGCGGGGGGGAGTAAGCACAGATACGCAGTATTTT
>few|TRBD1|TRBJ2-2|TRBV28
CASSSPGQYTGELFF
TGTGCCAGCAGTTCACCGGGACAGTACACCGGGGAGCTGTTTTTT
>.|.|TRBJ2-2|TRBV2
CASSELHFRELFF
TGTGCCAGCAGTGAACTACACTTCAGGGAGCTGTTTTTT
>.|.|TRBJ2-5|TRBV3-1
CASSQALLVGQETQYF
TGTGCCAGCAGCCAAGCACTACTAGTCGGGCAAGAGACCCAGTACTTC
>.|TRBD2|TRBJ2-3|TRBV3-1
CASSQETGTSGGAADTQYF
TGTGCCAGCAGCCAAGAGACCGGGACTAGCGGGGGTGCGGCAGATACGCAGTATTTT
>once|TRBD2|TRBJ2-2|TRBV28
CASRYPSGRSNTGELFF
TGTGCCAGCAGATACCCTAGCGGGAGGTCGAACACCGGGGAGCTGTTTTTT
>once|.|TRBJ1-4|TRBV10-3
CAISEGWTNEKLFF
TGTGCCATCAGTGAAGGGTGGACTAATGAAAAACTGTTTTTT
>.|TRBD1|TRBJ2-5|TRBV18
CASSPFQGAGYNEQYF
TGTGCCAGCTCACCATTTCAGGGGGCGGGCTACAATGAGCAGTACTTC
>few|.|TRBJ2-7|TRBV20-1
CSGMLAGGNPYEQYF
TGCAGTGGGATGTTGGCCGGGGGAAACCCCTACGAGCAGTACTTC
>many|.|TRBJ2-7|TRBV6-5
CASSPGPIYEQYF
TGTGCCAGCAGTCCCGGACCAATCTACGAGCAGTACTTC
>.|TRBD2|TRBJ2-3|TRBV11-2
CASSLTPATSGSTDTQYF
TGTGCCAGCAGCTTAACCCCCGCGACTAGCGGGAGCACAGATACGCAGTATTTT
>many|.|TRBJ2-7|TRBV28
CASSWGTAAYEQYF
TGTGCCAGCAGTTGGGGGACGGCAGCCTACGAGCAGTACTTC
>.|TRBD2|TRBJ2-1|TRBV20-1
CSGGRVHNEQFF
TGCAGCGGCGGGAGGGTCCACAATGAGCAGTTCTTC
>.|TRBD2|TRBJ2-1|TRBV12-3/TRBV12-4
CASTGLLAGVYNEQFF
TGTGCCAGCACCGGACTACTAGCGGGAGTCTACAATGAGCAGTTCTTC
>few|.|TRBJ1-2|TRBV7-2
CASSLGVGTGYTF
TGTGCCAGCAGCTTAGGTGTGGGGACAGGCTACACCTTC